The rows below give T cell receptor beta chains drawn from one sample of a study of CD8+ T cells in alopecia areata. Assay: immunoSEQ multiplex PCR; the TCRdb copy retains only in-frame clones and omits some. The sample has about 140,000 clones, around 54% seen once. The source material was CD4+ T cells sorted from blood. The receptors here all came from a human donor in good health. The CDR3 runs from the conserved cysteine through the conserved F or W. A D gene is named only where the DNA matches it firmly. Part of the rows lack a size; the others show once, few, many or a class for expanded clones.

J gene | clone size | D gene | V gene | CDR3 DNA | CDR3 protein
TRBJ1-1 | once | NA | TRBV28 | TGTGCCAGCAGTCACGACAGAGCTGAAGCTTTCTTT | CASSHDRAEAFF
TRBJ2-7 | once | NA | TRBV15 | TGTGCCACCAGCAGGCAACCCGGTTCCGAGCAGTACTTC | CATSRQPGSEQYF
TRBJ2-1 | NA | NA | TRBV14 | TGTGCCAGCAGCCATCTGGTGCTCCGCGAGCAGTTCTTC | CASSHLVLREQFF
TRBJ2-5 | NA | NA | TRBV28 | TGTGCCAGCAGTTTAGATACGCGGAAGACCCAGTACTTC | CASSLDTRKTQYF
TRBJ2-1 | NA | TRBD1 | TRBV29-1 | TGCAGCGATTCCCCTGGGACAGGGGGCGTAAGGCAGTTCTTC | CSDSPGTGGVRQFF
TRBJ1-5 | NA | NA | TRBV25-1 | TGTGCCAGCAGTCCTCGGGGGGGACAAAATCAGCCCCAGCATTTT | CASSPRGGQNQPQHF
TRBJ2-7 | few | TRBD2 | TRBV29-1 | TGCAGCGTTGATTCGTGGACTAGCGGGAGAGGGTACGAGCAGTACTTC | CSVDSWTSGRGYEQYF
TRBJ2-7 | NA | NA | TRBV30 | TGTGCCTGGGAATTCGCCGCGGGGAACGAGCAGTACTTC | CAWEFAAGNEQYF
TRBJ2-1 | few | NA | TRBV7-3 | TGTGCCAGCAGCTTAACTCCCCGGAGTTACAATGAGCAGTTCTTC | CASSLTPRSYNEQFF
TRBJ2-1 | once | NA | TRBV4-1 | TGCGCCAGCAGCCAAGTCGCAGGGATGCACAATGAGCAGTTCTTC | CASSQVAGMHNEQFF
TRBJ1-1 | NA | TRBD1 | TRBV5-1 | TGCGCCAGCAGCTACTTAGGACAGGGATTCACTGAAGCTTTCTTT | CASSYLGQGFTEAFF
TRBJ1-2 | NA | NA | TRBV6-1 | TGTGCCACGAGTTGGGGTGACGGTGGCTACACCTTC | CATSWGDGGYTF
TRBJ1-3 | NA | NA | TRBV4-1 | TGCGCCAGCAGCCAAGAAGACACTGGAAACACCATATATTTT | CASSQEDTGNTIYF
TRBJ2-2 | NA | NA | TRBV6-6 | TGTGCCAGCAGGACTCAGGGGTCCGGGGAGCTGTTTTTT | CASRTQGSGELFF
TRBJ1-2 | many | NA | TRBV11-2 | TGTGCCAGCAGCGCAGACAGCGGAAGGGGCTACACCTTC | CASSADSGRGYTF
TRBJ2-7 | NA | NA | TRBV25-1 | TGTGCCAGCAGTGATGTGGTGTCCGAGCAGTACTTC | CASSDVVSEQYF
TRBJ2-2 | NA | NA | TRBV25-1 | TGTGCCAGCAGCCCCAGGGTGGGGACCGGGGAGCTGTTTTTT | CASSPRVGTGELFF
TRBJ2-3 | NA | TRBD2 | TRBV5-4 | TGTGCCAGCAGCCAGACTAGCAGCACAGATACGCAGTATTTT | CASSQTSSTDTQYF
TRBJ2-4 | few | NA | TRBV19 | TGTGCCAGTAGCCAACAGGGAAACATTCAGTACTTC | CASSQQGNIQYF
TRBJ2-7 | once | NA | TRBV30 | TGTGCCTGGAGGTTGACGCGTCCGGCAGGGGATTCCCACGAGCAGTACTTC | CAWRLTRPAGDSHEQYF
TRBJ2-3 | once | NA | TRBV18 | TGTGCCAGCACGGACCAGGATACGCAGTATTTT | CASTDQDTQYF
TRBJ1-2 | NA | NA | TRBV6-5 | TGTGCCAGCAGTTACGGCGGCGCCGCTAACTATGGCTACACCTTC | CASSYGGAANYGYTF
TRBJ1-1 | many | NA | TRBV2 | TGTGCCAGCAGCGAGACGTGGGAAGCTTTCTTT | CASSETWEAFF
TRBJ1-2 | NA | NA | TRBV6-5 | TGTGCCAGCAGGAGGGTGGCCGGATATGGCTACACCTTC | CASRRVAGYGYTF
TRBJ2-1 | few | NA | TRBV5-1 | TGCGCCAGCAGCTTGGTAGGCCAGACATACAATGAGCAGTTCTTC | CASSLVGQTYNEQFF
TRBJ2-7 | NA | NA | TRBV4-2 | TGTGCCAGCAGCCAGGGGATCGGAGGGTTCGAGCAGTACTTC | CASSQGIGGFEQYF
TRBJ2-2 | NA | TRBD1 | TRBV30 | TGTGCCTCAACCCGGGACAGCATCGGGGAGCTGTTTTTT | CASTRDSIGELFF
TRBJ2-1 | NA | NA | TRBV9 | TGTGCCACCAGCCCCGTCTCACCAGGCAATGAGCAGTTCTTC | CATSPVSPGNEQFF
TRBJ2-3 | NA | TRBD1 | TRBV7-9 | TGTGCCAGCACCAGGACAGGGAGCACAGATACGCAGTATTTT | CASTRTGSTDTQYF
TRBJ2-3 | NA | NA | TRBV7-9 | TGTGCCAGCAGCTACCCTCGACTGAGCACAGATACGCAGTATTTT | CASSYPRLSTDTQYF
TRBJ2-7 | NA | NA | TRBV11-2 | TGTGCCAGCAGCTTAGGGACGGGGACCTACGAGCAGTACTTC | CASSLGTGTYEQYF
TRBJ2-3 | NA | TRBD2 | TRBV5-4 | TGTGCCAGCAGCAGAGAGTTAGCGGGCACGCAGTATTTT | CASSRELAGTQYF
TRBJ1-2 | NA | TRBD1 | TRBV29-1 | TGCAGCGTTGCACAATTTCGGGACAGTCTGGCTGGCTACACCTTC | CSVAQFRDSLAGYTF
TRBJ2-5 | NA | NA | TRBV20-1 | TGCAGTGCTAGCCCCGCAGAGACCCAGTACTTC | CSASPAETQYF
TRBJ2-6 | few | NA | TRBV5-1 | TGCGCCAGCAGCTTGGAACCGACAGGCTCTGGGGCCAACGTCCTGACTTTC | CASSLEPTGSGANVLTF